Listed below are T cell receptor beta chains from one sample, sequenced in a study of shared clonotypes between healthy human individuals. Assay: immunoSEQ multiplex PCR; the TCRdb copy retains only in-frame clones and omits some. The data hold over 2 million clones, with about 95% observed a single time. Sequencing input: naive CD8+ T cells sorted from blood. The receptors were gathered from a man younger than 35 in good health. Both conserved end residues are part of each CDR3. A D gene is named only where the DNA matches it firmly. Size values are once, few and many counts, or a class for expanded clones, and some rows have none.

cdr3_aa: CASSQDPPGQGAQEQYF
cdr3_nt: TGCGCCAGCAGCCAAGACCCGCCAGGACAGGGGGCGCAAGAGCAGTACTTC
j_call: TRBJ2-7
cdr3_length: 17
clone_size: .
v_call: TRBV4-3
d_call: TRBD1

cdr3_aa: CASSLSGYLTDTQYF
cdr3_nt: TGTGCCAGCAGTTTGTCTGGTTATCTCACAGATACGCAGTATTTT
j_call: TRBJ2-3
cdr3_length: 15
clone_size: .
v_call: TRBV28
d_call: .

cdr3_aa: CASSPDNSYEQYF
cdr3_nt: TGTGCCAGCTCACCTGACAACTCCTACGAGCAGTACTTC
j_call: TRBJ2-7
cdr3_length: 13
clone_size: once
v_call: TRBV18
d_call: .

cdr3_aa: CASGSTGSPFYTQYF
cdr3_nt: TGTGCTAGTGGTTCGACAGGGTCACCTTTCTATACGCAGTATTTT
j_call: TRBJ2-3
cdr3_length: 15
clone_size: .
v_call: TRBV12-5
d_call: TRBD1

cdr3_aa: CASSSSGAEYNEQFF
cdr3_nt: TGTGCCAGCAGCTCGTCGGGAGCGGAATACAATGAGCAGTTCTTC
j_call: TRBJ2-1
cdr3_length: 15
clone_size: .
v_call: TRBV7-3
d_call: .

cdr3_aa: CAISRTSGEQETQYF
cdr3_nt: TGTGCCATCAGTCGGACTAGCGGGGAACAAGAGACCCAGTACTTC
j_call: TRBJ2-5
cdr3_length: 15
clone_size: .
v_call: TRBV10-3
d_call: TRBD2

cdr3_aa: CASSLVGNDEKLFF
cdr3_nt: TGTGCCAGCAGCTTAGTGGGGAATGATGAAAAACTGTTTTTT
j_call: TRBJ1-4
cdr3_length: 14
clone_size: .
v_call: TRBV7-6
d_call: .

cdr3_aa: CAITAGGPGDEQFF
cdr3_nt: TGTGCCATCACGGCGGGGGGGCCTGGGGATGAGCAGTTCTTC
j_call: TRBJ2-1
cdr3_length: 14
clone_size: .
v_call: TRBV10-3
d_call: TRBD2

cdr3_aa: CASSSQAGQGFSGELFF
cdr3_nt: TGTGCCAGCAGCTCTCAGGCGGGACAGGGGTTTTCCGGGGAGCTGTTTTTT
j_call: TRBJ2-2
cdr3_length: 17
clone_size: few
v_call: TRBV9
d_call: TRBD1

cdr3_aa: CASSFNEGAEQYF
cdr3_nt: TGTGCCAGCAGCTTCAATGAGGGGGCGGAGCAGTACTTC
j_call: TRBJ2-7
cdr3_length: 13
clone_size: .
v_call: TRBV5-6
d_call: TRBD1

cdr3_aa: CASSLALGQDRNIQYF
cdr3_nt: TGTGCCAGCAGCTTGGCCCTGGGACAGGACCGAAACATTCAGTACTTC
j_call: TRBJ2-4
cdr3_length: 16
clone_size: .
v_call: TRBV5-4
d_call: TRBD1

cdr3_aa: CASSGGKNEQFF
cdr3_nt: TGTGCCAGCAGCGGTGGCAAGAATGAGCAGTTCTTC
j_call: TRBJ2-1
cdr3_length: 12
clone_size: .
v_call: TRBV5-4
d_call: .

cdr3_aa: CASSSLMGPSTGELFF
cdr3_nt: TGTGCCAGCAGCTCCTTGATGGGCCCGTCCACCGGGGAGCTGTTTTTT
j_call: TRBJ2-2
cdr3_length: 16
clone_size: .
v_call: TRBV7-9
d_call: .

cdr3_aa: CASTEGGSFQPQHF
cdr3_nt: TGTGCCAGTACCGAAGGCGGTAGTTTTCAGCCCCAGCATTTT
j_call: TRBJ1-5
cdr3_length: 14
clone_size: .
v_call: TRBV19
d_call: .

cdr3_aa: CASSSLGSETQYF
cdr3_nt: TGTGCCAGCAGCTCTCTGGGCTCCGAGACCCAGTACTTC
j_call: TRBJ2-5
cdr3_length: 13
clone_size: .
v_call: TRBV7-9
d_call: .

cdr3_aa: CASSLFPGLNTEAFF
cdr3_nt: TGTGCCAGCAGCTTATTCCCGGGATTGAACACTGAAGCTTTCTTT
j_call: TRBJ1-1
cdr3_length: 15
clone_size: .
v_call: TRBV7-6
d_call: .

cdr3_aa: CASSYIDGTGELFF
cdr3_nt: TGTGCCAGCAGTTACATAGATGGGACCGGGGAGCTGTTTTTT
j_call: TRBJ2-2
cdr3_length: 14
clone_size: once
v_call: TRBV6-6
d_call: .

cdr3_aa: CASSYGVAGAYEQYF
cdr3_nt: TGTGCCAGCAGTTACGGGGTAGCGGGGGCCTACGAGCAGTACTTC
j_call: TRBJ2-7
cdr3_length: 15
clone_size: .
v_call: TRBV6-5
d_call: TRBD2

cdr3_aa: CASSFLLGDYGYTF
cdr3_nt: TGTGCCAGCAGTTTCCTTTTAGGGGACTATGGCTACACCTTC
j_call: TRBJ1-2
cdr3_length: 14
clone_size: .
v_call: TRBV27
d_call: .

cdr3_aa: CASSQGQGIFYGYTF
cdr3_nt: TGTGCCAGCAGCCAAGGACAGGGGATTTTCTATGGCTACACCTTC
j_call: TRBJ1-2
cdr3_length: 15
clone_size: .
v_call: TRBV14
d_call: TRBD1

cdr3_aa: CASSPPPGIPTTTGELFF
cdr3_nt: TGTGCCAGCAGTCCCCCCCCCGGGATTCCAACTACCACCGGGGAGCTGTTTTTT
j_call: TRBJ2-2
cdr3_length: 18
clone_size: .
v_call: TRBV28
d_call: .

cdr3_aa: CASSKVRQAPYEQYF
cdr3_nt: TGTGCCAGCAGCAAAGTCAGACAGGCCCCCTACGAGCAGTACTTC
j_call: TRBJ2-7
cdr3_length: 15
clone_size: once
v_call: TRBV21-1
d_call: .

cdr3_aa: CASSQDPSTSLLVYEQYF
cdr3_nt: TGCGCCAGCAGCCAAGACCCCTCGACTAGCCTTCTAGTTTACGAGCAGTACTTC
j_call: TRBJ2-7
cdr3_length: 18
clone_size: .
v_call: TRBV4-1
d_call: TRBD2

cdr3_aa: CASSPMGGGRYEQYF
cdr3_nt: TGTGCCAGCAGCCCGATGGGGGGGGGCCGCTACGAGCAGTACTTC
j_call: TRBJ2-7
cdr3_length: 15
clone_size: .
v_call: TRBV11-2
d_call: .

cdr3_aa: CASSEGQAWDTQYF
cdr3_nt: TGTGCCAGCAGCGAGGGACAGGCTTGGGATACGCAGTATTTT
j_call: TRBJ2-3
cdr3_length: 14
clone_size: .
v_call: TRBV7-2
d_call: TRBD1

cdr3_aa: CASSLQGYGYTF
cdr3_nt: TGCGCCAGCAGCTTGCAGGGTTATGGCTACACCTTC
j_call: TRBJ1-2
cdr3_length: 12
clone_size: .
v_call: TRBV5-1
d_call: .

cdr3_aa: CASSTLEGGNQETQYF
cdr3_nt: TGTGCCAGCAGCACCCTCGAGGGGGGGAACCAAGAGACCCAGTACTTC
j_call: TRBJ2-5
cdr3_length: 16
clone_size: once
v_call: TRBV5-6
d_call: .